Shown below are 25 T cell receptor beta chains from a single sample sequenced in a study of read filtering for tumor transcriptome and immune sequencing. Molecular barcoded adaptors covering alpha/delta and beta/gamma chains were used on roughly 370 ng RNA. TCRdb analysed the reads with MiXCR anew, one entry per CDR3 protein. The table lists 60,000 to 80,000 distinct CDR3 sequences, roughly 14% of them singletons. Specimen: a population of CD138-negative cells sorted from bone marrow. The receptors derive from a donor aged 40 or older with multiple myeloma.

This clonotype was seen repeatedly, ten times or more. CDR3 loop: CASSFYRQGNEQFF. In DNA, the CDR3 is TGTGCCAGCAGTTTTTACCGACAGGGCAATGAGCAGTTCTTC. The V and J genes are TRBV12-3 or TRBV12-4 and TRBJ2-1; 7 nucleotides agree with TRBD1. The trim removed 3 bases at V and 6 bases at J, leaving 5 bases unmatched. The CDR3 is made up of 14 amino acids.

This clonotype was seen many times. The chain carries TRBV7-9 and TRBJ2-1; D is perhaps TRBD1 (5 bases). This CDR3 comprises 15 residues. The V gene lost 5 bases and the J gene lost 6 bases, with 17 bases spanning the gap. The germline V gene has CDR1 SEHNR and CDR2 FQNEAQ (reference sequence). The chain's CDR3 is CASSRGAGNVNEQFF. In nucleotides, the CDR3 is TGTGCCAGCAGCCGAGGAGCAGGGAATGTCAATGAGCAGTTCTTC.

In this sample, this clonotype turned up many times. This rearrangement joins TRBV7-2 to TRBJ1-2, with 8 bases identical to TRBD1. CDR1 is SGHTA and CDR2 is FQGNSA in the germline V gene. The CDR3 has 19 residues. J gave up 2 bases and V 1 base, and 15 bases lay outside the gene matches. CDR3 sequence (DNA): TGTGCCAGCAGCTTAGGGGGACCCGGGACAGGCACTTTAAACTATGGCTACACCTTC. Its protein product is CASSLGGPGTGTLNYGYTF.

The sample holds many counts of this clonotype. The V gene is TRBV12-5, the J gene TRBJ2-7, with 10 bases identical to TRBD1. Germline trimming cut 5 bases from V and 2 bases from J; bases unmatched to any gene: 3. The germline gives CDR1 LGHNT, CDR2 FRNRAP. The CDR3 runs 14 residues. CDR3 residues: CASGRTGGTYEQYF. In DNA form, the CDR3 reads TGTGCTAGTGGTCGGACAGGGGGGACCTACGAGCAGTACTTC.

This clonotype has ten or more counts. The CDR3 loop is CASSSAGTSYNEQFF. The CDR3 DNA is TGCGCCAGCAGCTCGGCCGGGACTAGTTACAATGAGCAGTTCTTC. This chain uses TRBV5-1 with TRBJ2-1; the match to TRBD2 covers 8 bases. This CDR3 has 15 residues. Germline CDR1 reads SGHRS; CDR2 reads YFSETQ. The trim removed 3 bases at V and 4 bases at J, leaving 6 bases unmatched.

There are many counts of this clonotype. The genes are TRBV12-3 or TRBV12-4 and TRBJ2-2; possibly TRBD1 for D (6 bases). This CDR3 has 15 residues. V lost 6 bases to trimming and J lost 6 bases, with 17 bases between them. The CDR3 sequence: CASSNRVPKAGELFF. The CDR3 region has the DNA TGTGCCAGCAGCAACAGGGTACCCAAGGCCGGGGAGCTGTTTTTT.

This clonotype was observed many times. This sequence joins TRBV7-2 and TRBJ2-1; 7 nucleotides agree with TRBD2. Germline assignment: CDR1 SGHTA and CDR2 FQGNSA. V lost 5 bases and J lost 8; bases outside the gene matches: 9. The CDR3 runs to 14 residues. The CDR3 loop reads CASSRDYQSHEQFF. The CDR3 nucleotides read TGTGCCAGCAGCCGGGACTACCAGTCGCATGAGCAGTTCTTC.

This clonotype was observed at least ten times. V is TRBV12-3 or TRBV12-4 and J is TRBJ2-1; 9 nucleotides match TRBD2. Losses at the gene ends were 5 bases for V and 5 bases for J; bases not matched to a gene: 10. The CDR3 is made up of 16 amino acids. The CDR3 nucleotides are TGTGCCAGCAGTCCAGCGCGACTAGCGGTTAACAATGAGCAGTTCTTC. Its translation is CASSPARLAVNNEQFF.

This clonotype was observed many times. The CDR3 is CASSQPGLAGALYNEQFF. CDR3 in DNA: TGTGCCAGCAGCCAACCGGGACTAGCCGGGGCTCTCTACAATGAGCAGTTCTTC. The gene calls are TRBV7-8 and TRBJ2-1; 9 bases are a match to TRBD2. Per germline, CDR1 SGHVS and CDR2 FQNEAQ. This CDR3 comprises 18 residues. The J segment lost 3 bases and the V segment lost 5 bases, leaving 14 bases of the junction unmatched.

This clonotype was found many times. The junction does not match germline at one end; this may be a read error. The rearrangement joins TRBV27 to TRBJ2-1; D call uncertain. In germline, CDR1 is MNHEY, CDR2 SMNVEV (reference sequence). The length of the CDR3 is 11 residues. In nucleotides, the CDR3 is TGCGCCAGCAGCACTGTCAATGAGCAGTTCTTC. This sequence encodes CASSTVNEQFF.

About this clonotype itself: A much larger clone is a single base away; this may be a read error. V is TRBV7-2 and J is TRBJ2-2, with 7 bases lining up with TRBD2. CDR3 length: 16 amino acids. The germline CDR1 and CDR2 sequences are SGHTA and FQGNSA. CDR3 coding DNA: TGTGCCAGCAGCTTAGCCCCCGGGACTACGGCCGGGGAGCAGTTTTTT. It specifies CASSLAPGTTAGEQFF.

This clonotype was found a few times. A far larger clone differs by one base, so this is likely a read error. The chain links TRBV11-3 to TRBJ2-1; TRBD1 matches at 7 bases. CDR1 SGHNT and CDR2 YENEEA come from the germline V gene. This CDR3 comprises 15 residues. This CDR3 is CACSPPRTGGHEQFF. The CDR3 DNA reads TGTGCCTGCAGCCCTCCACGGACAGGCGGCCATGAGCAGTTCTTC. Together with reference TRBV11-3 and TRBJ2-1, the CDR3 gives the full variable domain: EAGVVQSPRYKIIEKKQPVAFWCNPISGHNTLYWYLQNLGQGPELLIRYENEEAVDDSQLPKDRFSAERLKGVDSTLKIQPAELGDSAVYLCACSPPRTGGHEQFFGPGTRLTVL.

The chain combines TRBV19 with TRBJ1-1; D gene unclear. The CDR3 sequence is 13 residues long. The ends were cut back, 3 bases at V and 4 bases at J, with 9 bases in the middle. Per the germline V gene, CDR1 is LNHDA and CDR2 is SQIVND (reference sequence). CDR3 sequence (DNA): TGTGCCAGTAGTATTACAGCACTCACTGAAGCTTTCTTT. It yields the protein CASSITALTEAFF. The variable domain in full, with the rest retrieved from reference TRBV19 and TRBJ1-1, is DGGITQSPKYLFRKEGQNVTLSCEQNLNHDAMYWYRQDPGQGLRLIYYSQIVNDFQKGDIAEGYSVSREKKESFPLTVTSAQKNPTAFYLCASSITALTEAFFGQGTRLTVV.

The chain joins TRBV18 to TRBJ2-4; D remains unclear. This CDR3 contains 17 residues. Germline assignment: CDR1 KGHSH and CDR2 LQKENI. V lost 0 bases and J 0 bases, leaving 12 bases between the germline ends. The CDR3 region is CASSPPLLGLAKNIQYF. As DNA, the CDR3 is TGTGCCAGCTCACCACCCCTCCTCGGGTTAGCCAAAAACATTCAGTACTTC.

This clonotype was seen many times. The chain employs TRBV29-1 and TRBJ1-1; D gene unclear. V was cut by 7 bases and J by 0 bases, with 9 bases left in between. The CDR3 is 12 residues long. Germline V gene lookup returns CDR1 SQVTM and CDR2 ANQGSEA. In DNA, the CDR3 is TGCAGCGCAAAGAACCTGAACACTGAAGCTTTCTTT. It codes for CSAKNLNTEAFF.

A note on this clonotype: A clone one base away is much larger, so this may be a read error. The CDR3 nucleotides read TGTGCCTGCAGCTTAGGGGCGATACCGCGCGGCTACACCTTC. Translated: CACSLGAIPRGYTF. This chain links TRBV11-3 with TRBJ1-2; a weak D match, TRBD1 (5 bases). Germline assignment: CDR1 SGHNT and CDR2 YENEEA. The CDR3 extends over 14 amino acids.

This chain uses TRBV28 with TRBJ2-6, with TRBD1 matching over 7 bases. This CDR3 region has 17 residues. Trimming took 4 bases from V and 0 from J; bases not matched to a gene: 6. Germline V gene data show CDR1 as MDHEN and CDR2 as SYDVKM. CDR3 loop: CASSWDSEYSGANVLTF. The DNA of the CDR3 is TGTGCCAGCAGTTGGGACAGCGAATACTCTGGGGCCAACGTCCTGACTTTC.

This clonotype was detected many times. The gene calls are TRBV29-1 and TRBJ2-7; TRBD1 aligns across 8 bases. Trimming at V came to 5 bases and at J to 1 base, leaving 4 bases not matched to a gene. The CDR3 has 13 amino acids. Germline V gene data show CDR1 as SQVTM and CDR2 as ANQGSEA. CDR3 sequence reads: CSVTGGSSYEQYF. The CDR3 DNA is TGCAGCGTTACAGGGGGTAGTTCCTACGAGCAGTACTTC.

This clonotype has ten or more counts. The chain couples TRBV27 to TRBJ2-1, with D maybe TRBD2 (6 bases). The germline V gene encodes CDR1 MNHEY and CDR2 SMNVEV (reference sequence). The CDR3 covers 13 residues. V was pared by 0 bases and J by 9 bases, with 9 bases between. CDR3 loop: CASSLSGGLEQFF. In DNA, the CDR3 is TGTGCCAGCAGTTTATCGGGGGGTCTTGAGCAGTTCTTC.

This clonotype was counted ten times or more. The gene calls are TRBV18 and TRBJ1-5, with D unclear. Per the germline V gene, CDR1 is KGHSH and CDR2 is LQKENI. The germline V and J ends were trimmed by 4 bases and 0 bases, with 13 bases remaining between them. The CDR3 covers 16 residues. The CDR3 region has the DNA TGTGCCAGCTCACGGCGGACGGAAGATAGCAATCAGCCCCAGCATTTT. Translating gives CASSRRTEDSNQPQHF.

About this clonotype itself: Just one base apart from a much larger clone, this may be a read error. The chain couples TRBV11-2 to TRBJ1-4; D remains unclear. The end of the DNA is better explained by TRBJ2-3, so the J call may be wrong. Per germline, CDR1 SGHAT and CDR2 FQNNGV. The CDR3 totals 12 residues. The CDR3 protein is CASSLFTDSQYF. CDR3 in DNA: TGTGCCAGCAGCTTATTCACAGATTCGCAGTATTTT.

Ten or more counts support this clonotype. The gene calls are TRBV19 and TRBJ2-1; TRBD2 aligns across 9 bases. The V gene's germline CDR1 is LNHDA and CDR2 SQIVND (reference sequence). The CDR3 has 15 amino acids. Trimming cost V 1 base and J 3 bases; bases outside gene matches: 1. The CDR3 DNA follows: TGTGCCAGTAGTATAGTAGCGGGAGACTACAATGAGCAGTTCTTC. This codes for CASSIVAGDYNEQFF.

This clonotype occurred many times. V gene TRBV27 combines with J gene TRBJ2-7; D gene uncertain. Looked up from germline, CDR1 is MNHEY and CDR2 is SMNVEV (reference sequence). The CDR3 totals 16 residues. Trimming removed 5 bases at V and 6 bases at J, with 23 bases between. The CDR3 loop is CASSAFAERIPSEQYF. The CDR3 DNA follows: TGTGCCAGCAGTGCATTTGCCGAAAGGATCCCCTCCGAGCAGTACTTC.

Only a few counts were recorded for this clonotype. This may stem from a read error, because a much larger clone lies one nucleotide away. The chain links TRBV5-1 to TRBJ2-3, with 7 bases fitting TRBD1. CDR3 length: 15 residues. The germline gives CDR1 SGHRS, CDR2 YFSETQ. The CDR3 region has the DNA TGCGCCAGCAGCTTTGGGGACAGCAGCACAGATACGCTGTATTTT. Translated: CASSFGDSSTDTLYF.

The table lists this clonotype with many counts. V usage is TRBV5-5 and J usage is TRBJ1-1; tentative D call: TRBD1 (5 bases). The V gene lost 2 bases and the J gene lost 4 bases, with 15 bases spanning the gap. Germline V CDR1 and CDR2: SGHKS, YYEKEE (reference sequence). This CDR3 contains 15 residues. This CDR3 reads CASSFHAGLGTEAFF. The CDR3 DNA reads TGTGCCAGCAGCTTCCATGCGGGGCTGGGCACTGAAGCTTTCTTT.